This T cell receptor (beta chain) was found in a study of metastatic and nonmetastatic thyroid tumors. Study overall: Thyroid patients, malignant and benign, had repertoires compared across blood and tumor or nodule tissue.

MiXCR re-clonotyped the PCR reads for TCRdb. The sample has more than 12,000 clones; around 3.9% are singletons. This clone was detected only a few times. Its target is not known. Overall study results and limits: It was reported that TCR beta diversity was significantly higher in malignant thyroid tumors than benign nodules, in blood and tumor.

CDR1 is MNHNS and CDR2 is SASEGT in the germline V gene. There are 16 residues in the CDR3. The J segment lost 4 bases and the V segment lost 5 bases, leaving 11 bases of the junction unmatched. Ahead of thyroid surgery, no patient had received treatment of any kind. J is TRBJ1-5 and V is TRBV6-1; 7 nucleotides agree with TRBD1. The clonotype originates from a female donor with papillary thyroid cancer or a benign thyroid nodule (not recorded which). Some clones in this sample may be carry-over from other donors' samples. Sequencing used tumor tissue. CDR3 sequence reads: CASSPRDRGLNQPQHF. Here the CDR3 DNA reads TGTGCCAGCAGTCCCCGGGACAGAGGACTGAATCAGCCCCAGCATTTT.